This T cell receptor (beta chain) came from a study of OX40 agonist ivuxolimab in advanced cancers. Findings and limits, study-wide: Among the lowest levels of clonal expansion were found in partial responders at 0.1-3.0 mg/kg.

This CDR3 contains 15 residues. CDR1 MNHEY and CDR2 SVGAGI come from the germline V gene. Trimming removed 5 bases at V and 5 bases at J, with 18 bases between. Data came from immunoSEQ multiplex PCR; TCRdb stores just in-frame clones and leaves some out. The repertoire includes roughly 73,000 clones, almost 90% of them detected once, and 2.5% to 3.5% sits in the top ten. Details on this clone: Its antigen is as yet unknown.

V usage is TRBV6-5 and J usage is TRBJ1-1; tentative D call: TRBD1 (6 bases). This TCR was sampled from an adult with an advanced solid tumor such as melanoma, head and neck, liver or kidney cancer. This material consisted of CD4+ or CD8+ T cells sorted from blood, taken in a trial of the OX40 agonist ivuxolimab. The CDR3 sequence: CASSPRSGGQTEAFF. The CDR3 DNA is TGTGCCAGCAGTCCCCGTTCTGGGGGGCAAACTGAAGCTTTCTTT.